This TCR beta chain was obtained from a study of T-cell reconstitution after alpha-beta-depleted transplantation in children. Unique molecular identifiers were incorporated when the TCRbeta library was constructed. One entry per CDR3 protein results from TCRdb running MiXCR on the PCR reads. The data contain about 420,000 distinct CDR3 sequences, about 16% of them singletons. V was clipped by 4 bases and J by 0 bases; unmatched bases: 4. In germline, CDR1 is SQVTM, CDR2 ANQGSEA. The CDR3 covers 15 residues. General observations from the study: Two months or so post-transplant, alpha-beta T cells reportedly derived from several hundred expanded graft clones. Newly produced T cells mostly provided counts and TCRbeta diversity after one year, as hyperexpanded clones declined. TCRbeta diversity was high at day 60 in some patients (a result of surviving recipient T cells and thymic progenitors).

In its sample, this clonotype was seen a few times. Its cognate antigen is unknown. This TCR derives from a boy less than two years old who had a stem cell transplant for Wiskott-Aldrich syndrome, so the T cells may come from the graft donor. Material: PBMCs, mostly from graft donor cells, obtained 360 days after TCRalphabeta/CD19-depleted stem cell transplant. The chain joins TRBV29-1 to TRBJ2-3; 10 bases align to TRBD2. CDR3 nucleotides: TGCAGCGTTGTTACTAGCGGGGCAAGCACAGATACGCAGTATTTT. Translation: CSVVTSGASTDTQYF.